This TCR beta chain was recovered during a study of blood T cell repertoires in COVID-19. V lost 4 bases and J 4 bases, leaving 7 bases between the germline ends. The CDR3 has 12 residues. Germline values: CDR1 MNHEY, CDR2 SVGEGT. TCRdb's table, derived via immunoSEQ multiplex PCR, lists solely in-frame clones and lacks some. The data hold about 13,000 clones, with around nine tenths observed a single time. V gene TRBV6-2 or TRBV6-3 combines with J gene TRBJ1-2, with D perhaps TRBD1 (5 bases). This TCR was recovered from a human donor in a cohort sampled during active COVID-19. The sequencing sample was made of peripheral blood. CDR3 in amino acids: CASSSDSYGYTF. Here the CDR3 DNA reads TGTGCCAGCAGTTCCGACAGCTATGGCTACACCTTC.